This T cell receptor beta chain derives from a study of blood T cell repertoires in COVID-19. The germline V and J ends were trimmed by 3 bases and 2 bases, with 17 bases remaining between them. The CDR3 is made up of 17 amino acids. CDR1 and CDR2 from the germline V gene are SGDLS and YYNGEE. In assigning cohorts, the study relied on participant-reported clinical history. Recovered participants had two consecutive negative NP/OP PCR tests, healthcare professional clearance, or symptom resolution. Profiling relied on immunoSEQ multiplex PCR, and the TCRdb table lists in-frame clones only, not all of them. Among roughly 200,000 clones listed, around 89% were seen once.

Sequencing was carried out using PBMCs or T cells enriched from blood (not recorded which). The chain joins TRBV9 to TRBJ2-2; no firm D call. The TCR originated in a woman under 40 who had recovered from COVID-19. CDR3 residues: CASSAGFLTPNTGELFF. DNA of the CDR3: TGTGCCAGCAGCGCCGGCTTTTTGACTCCAAACACCGGGGAGCTGTTTTTT.